The 16 T cell receptor beta chains listed next were all sequenced from one sample in a study of shared clonotypes between healthy human individuals. Generated by immunoSEQ multiplex PCR, the TCRdb table keeps only in-frame clones and is missing some. This sample has some 2.4 million clones, with 90% to 95% found just once. Sequencing was done on a sample of naive CD4+ T cells from PBMCs. Subset reported: CD45RA+ positively selected. The receptors shown here come from a man aged 18-30 years in good health. Some clones in this sample may be carry-over from other donors' samples.

The rearrangement uses TRBV2 and TRBJ2-7; no reliable D call. Germline assignment: CDR1 SNHLY and CDR2 FYNNEI. The V gene lost 4 bases and the J gene lost 5 bases, with 9 bases spanning the gap. The CDR3 is 12 residues long. The CDR3 region has the DNA TGTGCCAGCAGTGGCGAAGGGAACGAGCAGTACTTC. This encodes CASSGEGNEQYF.

On this clone itself: At the DNA level, this CDR3 is encoded by other sequences in the same sample as well. The chain combines TRBV18 with TRBJ2-2, with D uncertain. Trimming left V 1 base short and J 2 bases short, with 8 bases between. This CDR3 is built from 15 residues. Germline V gene sequence: CDR1 KGHSH, CDR2 LQKENI. In DNA, the CDR3 is TGTGCCAGCTCACCACGACAAGTCAACACCGGGGAGCTGTTTTTT. Protein product: CASSPRQVNTGELFF.

The chain has TRBV7-8 and TRBJ1-3, with D hard to call. The CDR3 is made up of 15 amino acids. Between the trimmed V and J ends, which lost 5 bases and 1 base, there was a span of 12 bases. Germline V lookup: CDR1 SGHVS, CDR2 FQNEAQ. The CDR3 sequence is CASSVRFGSGNTIYF. The CDR3 DNA reads as TGTGCCAGCAGCGTCAGGTTCGGGTCTGGAAACACCATATATTTT.

This clone has just one count. The chain couples TRBV11-2 to TRBJ2-1; D remains unclear. V gave up 5 bases and J gave up 6 bases, with 17 bases separating them. This CDR3 is 15 amino acids long. Germline V lookup: CDR1 SGHAT, CDR2 FQNNGV. The CDR3, as DNA: TGTGCCAGCAGCCCCTCCGACTCCCCAGGCAATGAGCAGTTCTTC. This encodes CASSPSDSPGNEQFF.

The CDR3 nucleotides read TGTGCCAGCAGCCAAGGGGGGCTGGCGGGGGTTAACTATGGCTACACCTTC. Translated, it gives CASSQGGLAGVNYGYTF. The chain uses TRBV14 and TRBJ1-2, with D possibly being TRBD1 (6 bases). V lost 1 base and J 1 base, leaving 16 bases between the germline ends. Germline V gene data show CDR1 as SGHDN and CDR2 as FVKESK. This CDR3 spans 17 amino acids.

This chain connects TRBV5-1 to TRBJ2-1, with D perhaps TRBD1 (5 bases). Trimming took off 5 bases at V and 0 bases at J, with 12 bases between the two ends. Germline V lookup: CDR1 SGHRS, CDR2 YFSETQ. The CDR3 is 15 residues long. The CDR3 is CASSPQVSSYNEQFF. As DNA, the CDR3 is TGCGCCAGCAGTCCACAGGTGAGCTCCTACAATGAGCAGTTCTTC.

The chain carries TRBV5-4 and TRBJ2-7, with TRBD2 matching over 14 bases. Germline CDR1 reads SGHNT; CDR2 reads YYREEE (reference sequence). J lost 2 bases, V lost 4 bases, and 2 bases had no gene match. There are 15 residues in the CDR3. CDR3 residues: CASSRTSGRTYEQYF. The CDR3, as DNA: TGTGCCAGCAGCCGGACTAGCGGGAGGACCTACGAGCAGTACTTC.

The chain carries TRBV20-1 and TRBJ1-2; the match to TRBD1 covers 9 bases. CDR3 length equals 11 residues. J was trimmed by 9 bases and V by 3 bases; bases with no gene match: 2. Germline V gene sequence: CDR1 DFQATT, CDR2 SNEGSKA (reference sequence). The CDR3 sequence: CSARGQGSYTF. The CDR3 bases are TGCAGTGCTAGGGGACAGGGTAGCTACACCTTC.

CDR3 region: CASSKEGGDRATGELFF. The DNA of the CDR3 is TGTGCCAGCAGCAAAGAAGGGGGCGACAGGGCCACCGGGGAGCTGTTTTTT. The rearrangement joins TRBV21-1 to TRBJ2-2; the listed D gene, TRBD1, was not tested against the DNA. TRBV21-1 is given as a pseudogene. This CDR3 has 17 residues.

The rearrangement links TRBV5-1 to TRBJ2-2; 11 nucleotides match TRBD2. The trim removed 3 bases at V and 6 bases at J, leaving 10 bases unmatched. Germline CDR1 SGHRS, CDR2 YFSETQ. CDR3 length: 17 residues. As DNA, the CDR3 is TGCGCCAGCAGCTCCGGGTGGCTAGCGGGAGGCGCCGGGGAGCTGTTTTTT. Residues: CASSSGWLAGGAGELFF. Variable domain in full (rest from reference TRBV5-1 and TRBJ2-2): KAGVTQTPRYLIKTRGQQVTLSCSPISGHRSVSWYQQTPGQGLQFLFEYFSETQRNKGNFPGRFSGRQFSNSRSEMNVSTLELGDSALYLCASSSGWLAGGAGELFFGEGSRLTVL.

The chain carries TRBV20-1 and TRBJ1-1; perhaps TRBD1 as D (6 bases). Looked up from germline, CDR1 is DFQATT and CDR2 is SNEGSKA (reference sequence). The CDR3 covers 11 residues. V was cut by 5 bases and J by 11 bases, with 15 bases left in between. DNA for the CDR3: TGCAGTGCTCACTTGTCAGGGGCGGCTTTCTTT. Amino acids: CSAHLSGAAFF.

The chain has TRBV28 and TRBJ2-3; D not certain. The CDR3 sequence is 13 residues long. V was clipped by 10 bases and J by 7 bases, with 18 bases between them. CDR1 is MDHEN and CDR2 is SYDVKM in the germline V gene. CDR3 nucleotides: TGTGCCACCAACCCGGGCGCAGCCAATACGCAGTATTTT. Its protein product is CATNPGAANTQYF.

The J gene is TRBJ2-7, the V gene TRBV2, with D perhaps being TRBD1 or TRBD2 (5 bases each). V lost 2 bases and J lost 4, with 15 bases in between. Germline V gene lookup returns CDR1 SNHLY and CDR2 FYNNEI. This CDR3 has 15 amino acids. CDR3 coding DNA: TGTGCCAGCAGTGAAAATGAGGGGTGGGGATACGAGCAGTACTTC. Translating it yields CASSENEGWGYEQYF.

On this clone itself: The junction and the germline gene differ at one end; a read error may be behind it. The chain is built from TRBV5-8 and TRBJ2-2; D perhaps matches TRBD1 (5 bases). This CDR3 has 14 residues. Germline-derived CDR1 and CDR2 are SGHTS and YDEGEE. CDR3 protein: CASGLTEFAGELFF. For the CDR3, the DNA is TGTGCCAGCGGCTTGACAGAATTTGCCGGGGAGCTGTTTTTT.

The CDR3 reads CASSPLAGAPVGQYF. As DNA, the CDR3 is TGCGCCAGCAGCCCACTAGCGGGAGCGCCGGTGGGGCAGTATTTT. This chain uses TRBV5-1 with TRBJ2-3; 11 nucleotides line up with TRBD2. J was trimmed by 11 bases and V by 4 bases; bases with no gene match: 12. This CDR3 region has 15 residues. Germline lookup yields CDR1 SGHRS and CDR2 YFSETQ.

This clone was found a few times. The chain employs TRBV19 and TRBJ2-2; unclear D gene. Germline V lookup: CDR1 LNHDA, CDR2 SQIVND (reference sequence). This CDR3 contains 15 residues. V gave up 4 bases and J gave up 4 bases, with 13 bases separating them. CDR3 loop: CASSTRGGGTGELFF. As DNA, the CDR3 is TGTGCCAGTAGTACTAGAGGTGGTGGCACCGGGGAGCTGTTTTTT.